This passage covers 20 T cell receptor beta chains from one sample sequenced in a study of CD8 T cells in Susac syndrome. The authors reverse transcribed about 0.5 to 1 ug RNA with random hexamers. A single record per CDR3 protein comes from TCRdb applying MiXCR to the immunoSEQ multiplex PCR reads. This table has 75,000 to 80,000 distinct CDR3 sequences, approximately 93% appearing once. Sequences were obtained from CD8+ T cells from PBMCs. The receptors derive from a human donor with Susac syndrome.

The V and J genes are TRBV11-2 and TRBJ1-2, with 9 nucleotides matching TRBD1. J lost 10 bases, V lost 6 bases, and 6 bases had no gene match. In germline, CDR1 is SGHAT, CDR2 FQNNGV. The CDR3 runs 12 residues. The CDR3 sequence: CASRWDRVHYTF. CDR3 DNA: TGTGCCAGCAGATGGGACAGGGTCCACTACACCTTC.

CDR3 nucleotides: TGCAGTGCTAGAGGCCCGGAGGAGGCCTACGAGCAGTACTTC. Translated: CSARGPEEAYEQYF. The rearrangement uses TRBV20-1 and TRBJ2-7, with TRBD2 as a possible D gene (5 bases). The CDR3 is 14 amino acids. V was pared by 1 base and J by 2 bases, with 12 bases between. CDR1 and CDR2 from the germline V gene are DFQATT and SNEGSKA (reference sequence).

The chain couples TRBV6-2 or TRBV6-3 to TRBJ2-2; a weak D match, TRBD2 (7 bases). The CDR3 sequence is 15 residues long. Germline CDR1 is MNHEY and CDR2 is SVGEGT. Deletions cut 0 bases from V and 7 bases from J, with 12 bases between. CDR3 nucleotides: TGTGCCAGCAGTTACTCGGGGGGGCTGAACGGGGAGCTGTTTTTT. It encodes CASSYSGGLNGELFF.

This chain uses TRBV20-1 with TRBJ2-5; 7 bases align to TRBD2. Trimming at V came to 1 base and at J to 3 bases, leaving 2 bases not matched to a gene. Germline V CDR1 and CDR2: DFQATT, SNEGSKA (reference sequence). The length of the CDR3 is 13 residues. The CDR3 protein is CSARVRGEETQYF. The CDR3, as DNA: TGCAGTGCTAGAGTACGGGGGGAAGAGACCCAGTACTTC.

The chain recombines TRBV5-1 with TRBJ2-7; D is unresolved. This CDR3 has 11 amino acids. Germline loops: CDR1 SGHRS, CDR2 YFSETQ. V was pared by 3 bases and J by 2 bases, with 3 bases between. Written as DNA, the CDR3 is TGCGCCAGCAGCTGGACCTACGAGCAGTACTTC. It is translated as CASSWTYEQYF.

The chain couples TRBV6-5 to TRBJ2-1; TRBD1 or TRBD2 may be the D gene (6 bases each). Per germline, CDR1 MNHEY and CDR2 SVGAGI. Trimming pared 2 bases from V and 6 bases from J, leaving 17 bases between. The CDR3 runs 16 residues. CDR3 nucleotide sequence: TGTGCCAGCAGTTACATGGTGGACAAGGGGGGCAATGAGCAGTTCTTC. Protein sequence: CASSYMVDKGGNEQFF.

This clonotype was recorded once. V and J are TRBV7-2 and TRBJ2-7; 13 nucleotides line up with TRBD2. Germline loops: CDR1 SGHTA, CDR2 FQGNSA. CDR3 length equals 14 residues. Trimming took 5 bases from V and 6 from J; bases not matched to a gene: 4. The CDR3 protein is CASSVLAGGLEQYF. CDR3 DNA sequence: TGTGCCAGCAGCGTACTAGCGGGGGGGCTCGAGCAGTACTTC.

This clonotype was counted a single time. This chain connects TRBV9 to TRBJ2-1, with 9 bases fitting TRBD1. Looked up from germline, CDR1 is SGDLS and CDR2 is YYNGEE. The length of the CDR3 is 17 residues. Unmatched junction bases numbered 4, after V lost 0 bases and J lost 0 bases. The CDR3 reads CASSVARQGGSYNEQFF. The CDR3 DNA sequence: TGTGCCAGCAGCGTAGCTAGACAGGGGGGCTCCTACAATGAGCAGTTCTTC.

This chain links TRBV6-5 with TRBJ1-1; D unresolved. Germline CDR1 and CDR2: MNHEY and SVGAGI. CDR3 length equals 13 residues. V shed 0 bases and J shed 10 bases, with 12 bases lying between them. This chain's CDR3 is CASSYSRYEGAFF. The CDR3 bases are TGTGCCAGCAGTTACTCCCGGTATGAGGGAGCTTTCTTT.

The CDR3 nucleotides are TGTGCCATCAGACCGGACAGCAATTCACCCCTCCACTTT. Translating gives CAIRPDSNSPLHF. This chain uses TRBV10-3 with TRBJ1-6; perhaps TRBD1 as D (6 bases). Germline CDR1 is ENHRY and CDR2 is SYGVKD. This CDR3 is 13 amino acids long. V lost 6 bases to trimming and J lost 7 bases, with 10 bases between them.

J is TRBJ2-2 and V is TRBV20-1, with D hard to call. V lost 0 bases, J lost 4 bases, and 6 bases lay in between. CDR1 and CDR2 (germline): DFQATT, SNEGSKA (reference sequence). This CDR3 has 13 amino acids. The CDR3 DNA is TGCAGTGCTAGAGATCTAAGCACCGGGGAGCTGTTTTTT. This encodes CSARDLSTGELFF.

The chain joins TRBV7-6 to TRBJ2-3; 10 nucleotides align to TRBD2. Germline CDR1 SGHVS, CDR2 FNYEAQ. V dropped 0 bases and J dropped 3; count of bases not matched to a gene: 3. This CDR3 contains 16 residues. CDR3 bases: TGTGCCAGCAGCTTAGCTAGCGGGGGGCTGACAGATACGCAGTATTTT. Protein: CASSLASGGLTDTQYF.

The rearrangement joins TRBV5-1 to TRBJ2-6; D remains unclear. Germline CDR1 reads SGHRS; CDR2 reads YFSETQ. Trimming took off 5 bases at V and 4 bases at J, with 10 bases between the two ends. CDR3 size: 14 residues. The CDR3 DNA reads as TGCGCCAGCAGAGACTCCACCGGGGCCAACGTCCTGACTTTC. Residues: CASRDSTGANVLTF.

The chain has TRBV29-1 and TRBJ1-1; perhaps TRBD1 as D (6 bases). V lost 2 bases to trimming and J lost 8 bases, with 9 bases between them. Germline CDR1 SQVTM, CDR2 ANQGSEA. The CDR3 has 11 amino acids. The CDR3 is CSVELGAEAFF. In DNA form, the CDR3 reads TGCAGCGTTGAATTGGGGGCCGAAGCTTTCTTT.

This clonotype was detected a few times. The chain uses TRBV13 and TRBJ2-7; TRBD2 matches at 11 bases. CDR1 and CDR2 (germline): PRHDT, FYEKMQ (reference sequence). CDR3 length: 15 amino acids. The J segment lost 1 base and the V segment lost 5 bases, leaving 4 bases of the junction unmatched. This chain's CDR3 is CASSAGLAGSYEQYF. CDR3 DNA sequence: TGTGCCAGCAGCGCCGGACTAGCGGGTTCCTACGAGCAGTACTTC. Looking up the rest from reference TRBV13 and TRBJ2-7 gives the full variable domain: AAGVIQSPRHLIKEKRETATLKCYPIPRHDTVYWYQQGPGQDPQFLISFYEKMQSDKGSIPDRFSAQQFSDYHSELNMSSLELGDSALYFCASSAGLAGSYEQYFGPGTRLTVT.

The chain recombines TRBV20-1 with TRBJ1-5; 8 positions match TRBD1. The CDR3 contains 14 residues. Germline V CDR1 and CDR2: DFQATT, SNEGSKA (reference sequence). Trimming took 6 bases from V and 2 from J; bases not matched to a gene: 6. CDR3 amino acids: CSAKGQDGNQPQHF. The CDR3 DNA reads as TGCAGTGCCAAGGGACAGGACGGCAATCAGCCCCAGCATTTT.

The rearrangement uses TRBV11-2 and TRBJ2-2; 12 positions match TRBD1. CDR1 is SGHAT and CDR2 is FQNNGV in the germline V gene. Germline trimming cut 4 bases from V and 3 bases from J; bases unmatched to any gene: 9. This CDR3 contains 18 residues. The DNA of the CDR3 is TGTGCCAGCAGCTCGTTACGGGACAGGGGGCGGTACACCGGGGAGCTGTTTTTT. Translating gives CASSSLRDRGRYTGELFF.

The chain joins TRBV6-5 to TRBJ1-6; no reliable D call. This CDR3 is built from 13 residues. Per germline, CDR1 MNHEY and CDR2 SVGAGI. Trimming removed 0 bases at V and 7 bases at J, with 4 bases between. The CDR3, as DNA: TGTGCCAGCAGTTACTCCCGGAATTCACCCCTCCACTTT. Encoded protein: CASSYSRNSPLHF.

Details on this clonotype: The junction departs from germline at one end; a sequencing error may be responsible. V is TRBV7-7 and J is TRBJ2-5; 9 positions agree with TRBD2. The germline V gene encodes CDR1 SSHAT and CDR2 FNYEAQ (reference sequence). CDR3 length: 16 residues. DNA of the CDR3: TGTGCTAGCAGCTTAGAGCCGCGGGGGGGCCAAGAGACCCAGTACTTC. This gives the protein CASSLEPRGGQETQYF.

J is TRBJ2-7 and V is TRBV7-9; no firm D call. Trimming shortened V by 2 bases and J by 2 bases, and 4 bases separated the two germline ends. Germline CDR1 is SEHNR and CDR2 is FQNEAQ (reference sequence). There are 12 residues in the CDR3. CDR3 sequence (DNA): TGTGCCAGCAGCTTACGTCCCTACGAGCAGTACTTC. Translation gives CASSLRPYEQYF.